This is a list of T cell receptor beta chains from one sample in a study of OX40 agonist ivuxolimab in advanced cancers. Clones were sequenced by immunoSEQ multiplex PCR, and TCRdb holds only the in-frame ones, with some missing. This sample has around 16,000 clones, with 86% found just once. Sequenced material: CD4+ or CD8+ T cells sorted from blood, taken in a trial of the OX40 agonist ivuxolimab. The receptors here all came from an adult with an advanced solid tumor such as melanoma, head and neck, liver or kidney cancer. The CDR3 runs from the conserved cysteine through the conserved F or W. D genes are given only for firm matches.

cdr3_aa,cdr3_nt,j_call,v_call,d_call
CASSDGEGKNIQYF,TGCGCCAGCAGTGATGGAGAAGGCAAAAACATTCAGTACTTC,TRBJ2-4,TRBV10-1,NA
CASSQGSYPANEKLFF,TGCGCCAGCAGCCAGGGTTCCTATCCGGCTAATGAAAAACTGTTTTTT,TRBJ1-4,TRBV4-1,NA
CASSIDSGIGDNEQFF,TGTGCCAGCAGCATTGATTCGGGTATCGGTGACAATGAGCAGTTCTTC,TRBJ2-1,TRBV11-2,NA
CASSEEGPFGEQYF,TGTGCCAGCAGTGAAGAGGGCCCCTTTGGAGAGCAGTACTTC,TRBJ2-7,TRBV2,NA
CASSQGLAGGSTSQGTQYF,TGCGCCAGCAGTCAGGGACTAGCGGGAGGGTCCACTTCCCAGGGTACGCAGTATTTT,TRBJ2-3,TRBV5-1,TRBD2
CASSLGIPKAGVEQFF,TGTGCCAGCAGCTTAGGGATTCCGAAGGCGGGAGTAGAGCAGTTCTTC,TRBJ2-1,TRBV7-2,TRBD2
CASSPRTSDSYEQYF,TGTGCCAGCAGCCCCCGGACTAGCGACTCCTACGAGCAGTACTTC,TRBJ2-7,TRBV7-8,TRBD2
CARSDGSSGNTIYF,TGTGCCCGATCAGACGGGAGCTCTGGAAACACCATATATTTT,TRBJ1-3,TRBV7-9,NA
CASSPQGFAEKLFF,TGTGCCAGCAGCCCCCAGGGGTTCGCCGAAAAACTGTTTTTT,TRBJ1-4,TRBV7-6,NA
CASSQDSGAPVEAFF,TGTGCCAGCAGCCAAGATTCTGGGGCACCTGTTGAAGCTTTCTTT,TRBJ1-1,TRBV4-2,NA
CASSKDRGHSGNTIYF,TGCGCCAGCAGCAAAGATAGGGGTCACTCTGGAAACACCATATATTTT,TRBJ1-3,TRBV4-3,NA
CAIGSTGYEQYF,TGTGCCATCGGATCGACAGGATACGAGCAGTACTTC,TRBJ2-7,TRBV10-3,NA